The 21 T cell receptor beta chains reported below all come from one sample, sequenced in a study of vaccination and CD4 T cells after COVID-19. The treatment was: roughly 11-day PBMC culture with coronavirus spike peptide pools or control peptides (ViraFEST assay). Their antigens remain unidentified. Cultured CD4+ T-cell DNA underwent Oncomine TCR Beta short-read sequencing. TCRdb itself ran the PCR reads through MiXCR, one entry per CDR3 protein. The sample consists of some 15,000 distinct CDR3 sequences, less than 65% of them appearing once. The sequencing used CD4+ T cells from blood, cultured in vitro, collected before SARS-CoV-2 vaccination. These receptors originate from a human donor who had recovered from COVID-19.

V gene TRBV2 combines with J gene TRBJ1-5; 7 bases are a match to TRBD1. Germline assignment: CDR1 SNHLY and CDR2 FYNNEI. The J segment lost 1 base and the V segment lost 2 bases, leaving 5 bases of the junction unmatched. This CDR3 region has 16 residues. Here the CDR3 reads CASSEQGGRSNQPQHF. CDR3 DNA: TGTGCCAGCAGTGAACAGGGGGGTCGGAGCAATCAGCCCCAGCATTTT. The variable domain in full, completed from reference TRBV2 and TRBJ1-5, reads EPEVTQTPSHQVTQMGQEVILRCVPISNHLYFYWYRQILGQKVEFLVSFYNNEISEKSEIFDDQFSVERPDGSNFTLKIRSTKLEDSAMYFCASSEQGGRSNQPQHFGDGTRLSIL.

The chain is built from TRBV24-1 and TRBJ2-1; D is possibly TRBD2 (7 bases). The CDR3 runs 14 residues. Germline values: CDR1 KGHDR, CDR2 SFDVKD. The V gene lost 12 bases and the J gene lost 6 bases, with 20 bases spanning the gap. CDR3 DNA: TGTGCCTCCTCTGGGGGGGCTCTTAGCAATGAGCAGTTCTTC. It codes for CASSGGALSNEQFF.

This clonotype was found a few times. The chain recombines TRBV20-1 with TRBJ1-2, with 9 nucleotides matching TRBD1. Germline V lookup: CDR1 DFQATT, CDR2 SNEGSKA (reference sequence). The CDR3 sequence is 15 residues long. With V trimmed by 7 bases and J by 2 bases, 11 bases remained unmatched. In nucleotides, the CDR3 is TGCAGTGTCAACAACAGGGGGCGCGAAAACTATGGCTACACCTTC. The encoded protein is CSVNNRGRENYGYTF.

This clonotype was counted a single time. This could be a read error, since a much larger clone is one nucleotide away. The chain couples TRBV20-1 to TRBJ1-6; D might be TRBD1 (6 bases). Trimming shortened V by 4 bases and J by 5 bases, and 15 bases separated the two germline ends. Per germline, CDR1 DFQATT and CDR2 SNEGSKA (reference sequence). This CDR3 has 15 residues. CDR3 DNA: TGCAGTGCTACCCAGGACAGACGTAATAATTCACCCCTCCACTTT. Translated: CSATQDRRNNSPLHF.

This chain joins TRBV28 and TRBJ1-6; tentative D call: TRBD1 (5 bases). Germline values: CDR1 MDHEN, CDR2 SYDVKM. V lost 6 bases and J lost 14, with 17 bases in between. This CDR3 region has 13 residues. The CDR3 spells CASSPYGAHALHF. In DNA form, the CDR3 reads TGTGCCAGCAGCCCATACGGGGCACATGCCCTCCACTTT.

The sample holds a few counts of this clonotype. The V and J genes are TRBV6-1 and TRBJ2-5, with D possibly TRBD1 on 6 matching bases. V lost 6 bases, J lost 7 bases, and 18 bases lay in between. CDR1 and CDR2 (germline): MNHNS, SASEGT. The CDR3 consists of 14 residues. As DNA, the CDR3 is TGTGCCAGCAGCTTGGACAGAGGGGTTGGGACCCAGTACTTC. Translating gives CASSLDRGVGTQYF.

V gene TRBV20-1 combines with J gene TRBJ1-5, with D unclear. Trimming left V 2 bases short and J 9 bases short, with 17 bases between. The CDR3 is 14 amino acids. Germline V gives CDR1 DFQATT, CDR2 SNEGSKA (reference sequence). The CDR3 DNA sequence: TGCAGTGCTAGATCCGGGAGCCCCAGTGGGCCCCAGCATTTT. Encoded protein: CSARSGSPSGPQHF.

The rearrangement links TRBV6-2 or TRBV6-3 to TRBJ1-1, with a weak D call TRBD1 (6 bases). Trimming took 4 bases from V and 7 from J, leaving 16 bases between them. In germline, CDR1 is MNHEY, CDR2 SVGEGT. CDR3 length: 14 residues. The CDR3 nucleotides are TGTGCCAGCAGTTCTGACAGGCACCAATTTGAAGCTTTCTTT. Protein: CASSSDRHQFEAFF.

The chain has TRBV20-1 and TRBJ2-7; a possible D gene is TRBD1 (6 bases). CDR3 length: 13 amino acids. Trimming pared 4 bases from V and 2 bases from J, leaving 12 bases between. Per the germline V gene, CDR1 is DFQATT and CDR2 is SNEGSKA (reference sequence). The CDR3 loop reads CSANRDKAYEQYF. For the CDR3, the DNA is TGCAGTGCTAACCGGGACAAAGCCTACGAGCAGTACTTC.

The gene calls are TRBV20-1 and TRBJ1-5; no clear D gene. This CDR3 region has 12 residues. Germline CDR1 DFQATT, CDR2 SNEGSKA (reference sequence). V was shortened by 7 bases and J by 6 bases, with 13 bases between the two germline ends. The CDR3 is CSGGDGSQPQHF. The CDR3 region has the DNA TGCAGTGGCGGTGATGGAAGTCAGCCCCAGCATTTT.

The chain couples TRBV19 to TRBJ1-5; 7 nucleotides match TRBD1. Germline V gene lookup returns CDR1 LNHDA and CDR2 SQIVND (reference sequence). This CDR3 region has 16 residues. The V gene end was trimmed by 4 bases and the J gene end by 2 bases; junction bases not matched to a gene: 8. As DNA, the CDR3 is TGTGCCAGTAGTAAACGGGACAGTCGAGGCAATCAGCCCCAGCATTTT. It is translated as CASSKRDSRGNQPQHF.

For the CDR3, the DNA is TGTGCCAGCAGTTTTGGCCAGGTACAGCCCCAGCATTTT. This translates into CASSFGQVQPQHF. This rearrangement joins TRBV12-3 or TRBV12-4 to TRBJ1-5; D gene unclear. The CDR3 has 13 amino acids. V gave up 3 bases and J gave up 7 bases, with 10 bases separating them.

The rearrangement joins TRBV12-5 to TRBJ1-6; 7 bases are a match to TRBD1. The trim removed 1 base at V and 9 bases at J, leaving 6 bases unmatched. Per the germline V gene, CDR1 is LGHNT and CDR2 is FRNRAP. CDR3 size: 15 residues. The CDR3 bases are TGTGCTAGTGGTTTGGCGACGGGACAGAGTTCACCCCTCCACTTT. Residues: CASGLATGQSSPLHF.

The J gene is TRBJ1-5, the V gene TRBV20-1; D not resolved. V was cut by 4 bases and J by 6 bases, with 7 bases left in between. Germline CDR1 and CDR2: DFQATT and SNEGSKA (reference sequence). The CDR3 has 11 amino acids. The CDR3 protein is CSATGGQPQHF. The CDR3 DNA is TGCAGTGCTACTGGAGGTCAGCCCCAGCATTTT.

V and J are TRBV7-6 and TRBJ2-5, with TRBD2 matching over 7 bases. Germline lookup yields CDR1 SGHVS and CDR2 FNYEAQ. This CDR3 has 14 amino acids. V dropped 5 bases and J dropped 7; count of bases not matched to a gene: 10. DNA for the CDR3: TGTGCCAGCAGCCTCCGGGGGGACCTGGCGACCCAGTACTTC. Translated, it gives CASSLRGDLATQYF.

The gene calls are TRBV6-1 and TRBJ2-2; D is unresolved. V lost 5 bases to trimming and J lost 10 bases, with 8 bases between them. CDR1 and CDR2 from the germline V gene are MNHNS and SASEGT. CDR3 size: 11 residues. CDR3 DNA sequence: TGTGCCAGCAGTCACACTGTGGAGCTGTTTTTT. Protein sequence: CASSHTVELFF.

The chain couples TRBV19 to TRBJ1-1, with TRBD1 as a possible D gene (5 bases). The V and J ends lost 4 bases and 0 bases respectively, with 15 bases between them. Germline V gene lookup returns CDR1 LNHDA and CDR2 SQIVND (reference sequence). This CDR3 comprises 16 residues. CDR3: CASSTYSGTVNTEAFF. CDR3 bases: TGTGCCAGTAGTACCTACTCCGGGACGGTGAACACTGAAGCTTTCTTT.

The J gene is TRBJ2-5, the V gene TRBV2; TRBD2 matches 7 bases. The V and J ends lost 4 bases and 7 bases, in that order; junction bases with no gene match: 12. Looked up from germline, CDR1 is SNHLY and CDR2 is FYNNEI. This CDR3 spans 15 amino acids. CDR3 bases: TGTGCCAGCAGTGCACCCCGCCTAGCGGTAGGGACCCAGTACTTC. Translation gives CASSAPRLAVGTQYF.

This sequence joins TRBV21-1 and TRBJ1-1; the table's D gene call, TRBD1, was not cross checked with the DNA. TRBV21-1 is annotated as a pseudogene. This CDR3 comprises 16 residues. This chain's CDR3 is CATCEEAGPGETEAFF. The CDR3 DNA reads as TGTGCCACCTGCGAGGAAGCAGGCCCCGGGGAGACTGAAGCTTTCTTT.

V usage is TRBV6-1 and J usage is TRBJ2-3; D is perhaps TRBD1 (5 bases). The germline CDR1 and CDR2 sequences are MNHNS and SASEGT. Between the trimmed V and J ends, which lost 6 bases and 3 bases, there was a span of 13 bases. The CDR3 has 14 amino acids. Written as DNA, the CDR3 is TGTGCCAGCAGGAGAGTTGGGGCAACAGATACGCAGTATTTT. It specifies CASRRVGATDTQYF.

This clonotype was counted only a few times. V is TRBV20-1 and J is TRBJ1-2; TRBD1 matches at 10 bases. V dropped 6 bases and J dropped 4; count of bases not matched to a gene: 8. Germline CDR1 and CDR2: DFQATT and SNEGSKA (reference sequence). The CDR3 runs to 14 residues. The CDR3: CSAIGTGDIYGYTF. In nucleotides, the CDR3 is TGCAGTGCCATTGGGACAGGGGACATCTATGGCTACACCTTC.